The clone carrying this TCR beta chain appeared many times. Its cognate antigen is unknown. CDR3 length: 16 amino acids. Germline-derived CDR1 and CDR2 are SNHLY and FYNNEI. V was clipped by 7 bases and J by 0 bases, with 17 bases between them. These data are taken from a study of T-cell memory formation after mild COVID-19. Broader study findings: Memory sampled before infection contained some responding clones, suggesting cross-reactive memory joined. While clones contracting from day 15 to 85 were balanced between CD4 and CD8, later expanders leaned CD4+. Contracting CD8+ clones were enriched in EMRA, CD4+ mainly in CM and EM.

TCR alpha and TCR beta cDNA libraries with sample barcodes and UMIs came from 5'RACE using constant-segment primers. From the 5' RACE reads, TCRdb called clonotypes with MiXCR, one entry per CDR3 protein. The data show approximately 340,000 distinct CDR3 sequences, approximately 16% seen once. This TCR was recovered from a man aged 18 to 29 who had mild COVID-19 (a few samples of this study predate the infection). Cell type and time point are not known. This sequence joins TRBV2 and TRBJ2-3; D is ambiguous. Sample: PBMCs or a T cell subset sorted from them (not recorded which). The CDR3 here is CASTKRIQSSTDTQYF. The CDR3 bases are TGTGCCAGCACCAAAAGGATTCAGTCCAGCACAGATACGCAGTATTTT.